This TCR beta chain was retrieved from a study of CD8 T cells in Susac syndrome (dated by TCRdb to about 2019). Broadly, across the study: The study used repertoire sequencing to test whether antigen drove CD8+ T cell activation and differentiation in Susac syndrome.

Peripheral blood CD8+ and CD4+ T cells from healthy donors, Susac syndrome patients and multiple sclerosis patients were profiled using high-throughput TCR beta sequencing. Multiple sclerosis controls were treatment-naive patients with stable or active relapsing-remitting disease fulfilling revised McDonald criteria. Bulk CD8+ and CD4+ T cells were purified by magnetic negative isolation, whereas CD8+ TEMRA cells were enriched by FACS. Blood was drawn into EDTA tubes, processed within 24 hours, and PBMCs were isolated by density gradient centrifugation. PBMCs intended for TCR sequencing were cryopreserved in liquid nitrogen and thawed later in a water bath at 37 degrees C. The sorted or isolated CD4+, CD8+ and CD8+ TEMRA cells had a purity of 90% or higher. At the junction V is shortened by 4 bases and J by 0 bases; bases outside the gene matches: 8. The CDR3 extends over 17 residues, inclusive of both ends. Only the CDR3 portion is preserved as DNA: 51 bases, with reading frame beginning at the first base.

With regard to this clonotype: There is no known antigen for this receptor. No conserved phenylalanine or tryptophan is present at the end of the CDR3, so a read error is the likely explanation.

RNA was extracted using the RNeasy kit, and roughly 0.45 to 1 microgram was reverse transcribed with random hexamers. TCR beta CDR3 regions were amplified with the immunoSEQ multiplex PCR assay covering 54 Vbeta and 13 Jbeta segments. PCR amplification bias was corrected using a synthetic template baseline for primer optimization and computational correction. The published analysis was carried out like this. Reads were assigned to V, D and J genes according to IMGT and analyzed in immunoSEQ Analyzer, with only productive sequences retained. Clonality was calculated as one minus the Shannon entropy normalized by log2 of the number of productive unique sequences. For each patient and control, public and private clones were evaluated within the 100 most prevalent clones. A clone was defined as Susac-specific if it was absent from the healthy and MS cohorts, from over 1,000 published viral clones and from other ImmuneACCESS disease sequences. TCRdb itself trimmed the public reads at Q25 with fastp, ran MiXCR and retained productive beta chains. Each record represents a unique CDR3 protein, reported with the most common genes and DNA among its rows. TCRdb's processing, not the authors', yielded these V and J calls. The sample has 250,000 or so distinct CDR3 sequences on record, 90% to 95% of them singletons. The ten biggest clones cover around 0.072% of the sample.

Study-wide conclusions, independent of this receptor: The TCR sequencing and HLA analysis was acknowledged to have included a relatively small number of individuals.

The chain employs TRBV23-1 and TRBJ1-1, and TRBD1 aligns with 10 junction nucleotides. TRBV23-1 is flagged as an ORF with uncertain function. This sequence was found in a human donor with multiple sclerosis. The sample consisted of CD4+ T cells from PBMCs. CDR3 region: CASSLLPGQGLNTEAFL. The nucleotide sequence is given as TGCGCCAGCAGTCTTCTCCCGGGACAGGGGCTGAACACTGAAGCTTTCCTT.